These 27 T cell receptor beta chains share one sample of origin, sequenced in a study of monozygotic twins with inflammatory bowel disease. TCRdb re-called the 5' RACE reads; one entry per CDR3 protein, DNA not given. The sample totals about 110,000 distinct CDR3 sequences. Sequencing was performed on blood. The receptors come from a human donor with ulcerative colitis or Crohn's disease, or a healthy co-twin of an affected twin (not recorded which).

The chain links TRBV18 to TRBJ2-7; TCRdb outputs TRBD1, but without DNA this stays unchecked. The CDR3 is 15 residues long. The germline gives CDR1 KGHSH, CDR2 LQKENI. CDR3 protein: CASSPPGTGSYEQYF.

The J gene is TRBJ2-5, the V gene TRBV7-9; checking the TCRdb D call of TRBD2 is not possible without DNA. From germline, CDR1 is SEHNR and CDR2 FQNEAQ (reference sequence). The CDR3 is 15 amino acids. This CDR3 is CASSLVSSGIETQYF.

The chain uses TRBV29-1 and TRBJ1-1; TCRdb names TRBD1, which stays unverified in the absence of DNA. Per germline, CDR1 SQVTM and CDR2 ANQGSEA. This CDR3 spans 12 amino acids. CDR3 residues: CSCDRANTEAFF.

The chain combines TRBV7-9 with TRBJ2-1; TCRdb's assignment of TRBD1 cannot be checked, as there is no DNA. The germline V gene encodes CDR1 SEHNR and CDR2 FQNEAQ (reference sequence). CDR3 length: 11 residues. CDR3 loop: CASGGGSEQFF.

The rearrangement links TRBV7-2 to TRBJ2-2; the D call from TCRdb, TRBD1, cannot be confirmed without DNA. Germline V CDR1 and CDR2: SGHTA, FQGNSA. CDR3 length: 16 residues. The chain's CDR3 is CASSQRGGGDTGELFF.

The chain links TRBV20-1 to TRBJ2-1; TCRdb's D call of TRBD1 is untestable without DNA. This CDR3 comprises 14 residues. Germline values: CDR1 DFQATT, CDR2 SNEGSKA (reference sequence). CDR3 loop: CSSGRADSYNEQFF.

The chain joins TRBV18 to TRBJ2-7; TCRdb names TRBD2, which stays unverified in the absence of DNA. The CDR3 spans 15 residues. Per the germline V gene, CDR1 is KGHSH and CDR2 is LQKENI. The CDR3 loop reads CASSLKLTSGYEQYF.

V gene TRBV7-3 combines with J gene TRBJ2-1. Germline V lookup: CDR1 SGHTA, CDR2 FQGTGA. The CDR3 extends over 14 amino acids. The CDR3 sequence is CASSLGQNSNEQFF. Full variable domain (remainder filled in from reference TRBV7-3 and TRBJ2-1): GAGVSQTPSNKVTEKGKYVELRCDPISGHTALYWYRQSLGQGPEFLIYFQGTGAADDSGLPNDRFFAVRPEGSVSTLKIQRTERGDSAVYLCASSLGQNSNEQFFGPGTRLTVL.

The chain has TRBV11-2 and TRBJ2-3; no DNA is available, so the TRBD2 call from TCRdb remains unchecked. Germline V gives CDR1 SGHAT, CDR2 FQNNGV. The CDR3 has 17 amino acids. The CDR3 reads CASSVTGSTWGTDTQYF.

The rearrangement uses TRBV28 and TRBJ2-1; the D call from TCRdb, TRBD1, cannot be confirmed without DNA. The CDR3 contains 16 residues. The germline CDR1 and CDR2 sequences are MDHEN and SYDVKM. CDR3 amino acids: CASSRTGTGAWNEQFF. Full variable domain (outside the CDR3, taken from reference TRBV28 and TRBJ2-1): DVKVTQSSRYLVKRTGEKVFLECVQDMDHENMFWYRQDPGLGLRLIYFSYDVKMKEKGDIPEGYSVSREKKERFSLILESASTNQTSMYLCASSRTGTGAWNEQFFGPGTRLTVL.

The genes are TRBV19 and TRBJ2-1; TCRdb's D gene call, TRBD2, goes unchecked for lack of DNA. The CDR3 runs to 16 residues. Germline CDR1 reads LNHDA; CDR2 reads SQIVND (reference sequence). The CDR3 protein is CASSIFSAEGYNEQFF.

V is TRBV20-1 and J is TRBJ2-3; no DNA is available, so the TRBD1 call from TCRdb remains unchecked. This CDR3 contains 14 residues. In germline, CDR1 is DFQATT, CDR2 SNEGSKA (reference sequence). CDR3: CSARQGSRTDTQYF.

This rearrangement joins TRBV7-8 to TRBJ2-7; TCRdb gives TRBD2 as the D gene, but with no DNA this cannot be confirmed. The CDR3 totals 18 residues. Germline values: CDR1 SGHVS, CDR2 FQNEAQ. The CDR3 is CASSPGTSGSYTGYEQYF.

The gene calls are TRBV19 and TRBJ2-2. The CDR3 length is 12 residues. CDR1 and CDR2 from the germline V gene are LNHDA and SQIVND (reference sequence). CDR3 sequence reads: CASSIVGLWLFF.

Here the CDR3 reads CASSPRSSAGGVFQPQHF. The chain uses TRBV11-3 and TRBJ1-5. The CDR3 totals 18 residues. CDR1 SGHNT and CDR2 YENEEA come from the germline V gene.

This chain uses TRBV7-6 with TRBJ2-3; with no DNA, the TCRdb D assignment of TRBD1 cannot be verified. CDR1 is SGHVS, CDR2 FNYEAQ, per germline. The CDR3 spans 11 residues. CDR3 loop: CATGGPDTQYF.

The V gene is TRBV20-1, the J gene TRBJ2-1; TCRdb gives TRBD2 as the D gene, but with no DNA this cannot be confirmed. CDR3 length: 15 residues. The germline gives CDR1 DFQATT, CDR2 SNEGSKA (reference sequence). The CDR3 region is CSASEGLGDYNEQFF.

This sequence joins TRBV20-1 and TRBJ2-5; TCRdb outputs TRBD1, but without DNA this stays unchecked. CDR3 size: 15 residues. CDR1 and CDR2 (germline): DFQATT, SNEGSKA (reference sequence). The CDR3 region is CSAIPGQGDGETQYF.

V usage is TRBV27 and J usage is TRBJ2-3; TCRdb names TRBD1, which stays unverified in the absence of DNA. Looked up from germline, CDR1 is MNHEY and CDR2 is SMNVEV (reference sequence). The CDR3 covers 15 residues. The CDR3 loop is CASQGQFWGTDTQYF.

This chain connects TRBV28 to TRBJ1-1; the D call from TCRdb, TRBD1, cannot be confirmed without DNA. CDR3 length equals 15 residues. Germline CDR1 reads MDHEN; CDR2 reads SYDVKM. CDR3 in amino acids: CASAPGQGRLTEAFF.

The rearrangement uses TRBV3-1 and TRBJ2-4; TCRdb designates TRBD1, a call that cannot be tested without DNA. This CDR3 has 15 residues. The germline gives CDR1 LGHDT, CDR2 YNNKEL (reference sequence). CDR3 residues: CASSQDPGVENIQYF.

The chain joins TRBV20-1 to TRBJ1-3. CDR1 and CDR2 (germline): DFQATT, SNEGSKA (reference sequence). This CDR3 is built from 14 residues. The CDR3 loop reads CSAYGSFSGNTIYF.

This chain links TRBV6-1 with TRBJ2-2; the TCRdb call, TRBD2, lacks DNA for checking. Germline CDR1 reads MNHNS; CDR2 reads SASEGT. The CDR3 runs to 16 residues. The CDR3 is CASSELRGSNTGELFF.

The V gene is TRBV10-3, the J gene TRBJ2-7; TCRdb's D call, TRBD1, is unchecked because there is no DNA. Germline-derived CDR1 and CDR2 are ENHRY and SYGVKD. This CDR3 is built from 14 residues. CDR3: CAISARDRPYEQYF.

The chain employs TRBV3-1 and TRBJ1-5; TCRdb reports TRBD1, a call that lacks DNA to check it against. The germline CDR1 and CDR2 sequences are LGHDT and YNNKEL (reference sequence). This CDR3 contains 15 residues. The CDR3 sequence is CASSQDTTGGQPQHF. Combining the CDR3 with reference TRBV3-1 and TRBJ1-5 gives the whole variable domain DTAVSQTPKYLVTQMGNDKSIKCEQNLGHDTMYWYKQDSKKFLKIMFSYNNKELIINETVPNRFSPKSPDKAHLNLHINSLELGDSAVYFCASSQDTTGGQPQHFGDGTRLSIL.

The CDR3 spells CSASALGGASNQPQHF. The chain recombines TRBV20-1 with TRBJ1-5; TCRdb reports TRBD1, a call that lacks DNA to check it against. The CDR3 runs 16 residues. Germline loops: CDR1 DFQATT, CDR2 SNEGSKA (reference sequence).

The rearrangement joins TRBV24-1 to TRBJ1-6. Per germline, CDR1 KGHDR and CDR2 SFDVKD. CDR3 size: 13 residues. The CDR3: CATSDFGVSPLHF.